These 20 T cell receptor beta chains were sequenced from one sample in a study of control samples from healthy donors and cancer patients. Repertoires were generated with immunoSEQ multiplex PCR, while TCRdb's copy carries only in-frame clones and drops some. Of 200,000 to 250,000 clones in the sample, around 94% were seen once. Specimen: blood. These TCRs come from a man aged 50 or older in good health.

The chain joins TRBV27 to TRBJ1-5, with no clear D. Trimming shortened V by 2 bases and J by 7 bases, and 6 bases separated the two germline ends. The CDR3 sequence is 12 residues long. Germline CDR1 and CDR2: MNHEY and SMNVEV (reference sequence). In DNA, the CDR3 is TGTGCCAGCAGTTTAATAGGACAGCCCCAGCATTTT. This gives the protein CASSLIGQPQHF.

The chain employs TRBV11-2 and TRBJ1-2; D may be TRBD1 (6 bases). The V gene lost 5 bases and the J gene lost 4 bases, with 14 bases spanning the gap. Per the germline V gene, CDR1 is SGHAT and CDR2 is FQNNGV. The CDR3 runs to 14 residues. In DNA, the CDR3 is TGTGCCAGCAGCGCACAGGGTTCCGGCTATGGCTACACCTTC. This encodes CASSAQGSGYGYTF.

The chain links TRBV6-5 to TRBJ1-1; 7 nucleotides match TRBD1. Per the germline V gene, CDR1 is MNHEY and CDR2 is SVGAGI. Germline trimming cut 6 bases from V and 7 bases from J; bases unmatched to any gene: 8. There are 13 residues in the CDR3. CDR3 in DNA: TGTGCCAGCAGCCGAGGGGGCGCAGGTGAAGCTTTCTTT. Amino acid sequence: CASSRGGAGEAFF.

This clone came up once. The chain carries TRBV6-5 and TRBJ1-1; 8 nucleotides agree with TRBD1. Germline-derived CDR1 and CDR2 are MNHEY and SVGAGI. V gave up 0 bases and J gave up 8 bases; unmatched junction bases: 2. This CDR3 has 13 residues. As DNA, the CDR3 is TGTGCCAGCAGTTACTCCTGGACAGGGGAAGCTTTCTTT. Translation gives CASSYSWTGEAFF.

As concerns this clone: Different DNA sequences within this sample yield the same CDR3. CDR3 sequence: CASSPATGNQPQHF. DNA of the CDR3: TGTGCCAGTAGTCCCGCAACGGGCAATCAGCCCCAGCATTTT. The chain couples TRBV19 to TRBJ1-5; D gene ambiguous. Germline lookup yields CDR1 LNHDA and CDR2 SQIVND (reference sequence). With 5 bases removed from V and 2 bases from J, the gap between germline ends came to 10 bases. CDR3 length equals 14 residues.

This clone has a handful of counts. Other nucleotide sequences in the sample specify the same CDR3. The V and J genes are TRBV29-1 and TRBJ1-3; D might be TRBD1 (5 bases). The CDR3 runs 13 residues. V was trimmed by 6 bases and J by 0 bases, leaving 9 bases between them. Germline values: CDR1 SQVTM, CDR2 ANQGSEA. The CDR3 loop is CSVSRGSGNTIYF. CDR3 coding DNA: TGCAGCGTGTCGAGGGGCTCTGGAAACACCATATATTTT.

The chain uses TRBV5-6 and TRBJ1-2, with D unresolved. V dropped 2 bases and J dropped 5 bases, with 16 bases sitting between them. CDR3 length equals 15 residues. Germline V CDR1 and CDR2: SGHDT, YYEEEE. The CDR3 nucleotides read TGTGCCAGCAGCTTAACGATGTCCCCCCTTTATGGCTACACCTTC. Amino acid sequence: CASSLTMSPLYGYTF.

The genes are TRBV5-1 and TRBJ1-1; D not certain. CDR3 length: 13 amino acids. In germline, CDR1 is SGHRS, CDR2 YFSETQ. With 0 bases removed from V and 6 bases from J, the gap between germline ends came to 9 bases. CDR3 protein: CASSLVLESEAFF. The CDR3 nucleotides are TGCGCCAGCAGCTTGGTGCTGGAGTCTGAAGCTTTCTTT.

This rearrangement joins TRBV10-3 to TRBJ1-5; unclear D gene. Germline values: CDR1 ENHRY, CDR2 SYGVKD. CDR3 size: 14 residues. The V and J ends lost 3 bases and 5 bases respectively, with 11 bases between them. CDR3 bases: TGTGCCATCAGTGAAAGAGGGTTCGATCAGCCCCAGCATTTT. As protein: CAISERGFDQPQHF.

J is TRBJ2-7 and V is TRBV3-1 (or the pseudogene TRBV3-2); no firm D call. Trimming pared 4 bases from V and 5 bases from J, leaving 12 bases between. Germline V lookup: CDR1 LGHDT, CDR2 YNNKEL (reference sequence). The CDR3 is 13 residues long. The chain's CDR3 is CASSPRLNHEQYF. The CDR3 DNA is TGTGCCAGCAGCCCGCGACTCAACCACGAGCAGTACTTC.

The chain joins TRBV7-2 to TRBJ1-6; D might be TRBD1 (6 bases). Germline V gives CDR1 SGHTA, CDR2 FQGNSA. The CDR3 is made up of 15 amino acids. Trimming took off 5 bases at V and 9 bases at J, with 17 bases between the two ends. The CDR3 nucleotides read TGTGCCAGCAGCCCTGAACAGGGAAGAAGTTCACCCCTCCACTTT. It translates to CASSPEQGRSSPLHF. The whole variable domain, remainder taken from reference TRBV7-2 and TRBJ1-6, is GAGVSQSPSNKVTEKGKDVELRCDPISGHTALYWYRQSLGQGLEFLIYFQGNSAPDKSGLPSDRFSAERTGGSVSTLTIQRTQQEDSAVYLCASSPEQGRSSPLHFGNGTRLTVT.

The rearrangement joins TRBV3-1 (or the pseudogene TRBV3-2) to TRBJ1-2; D unresolved. V was clipped by 0 bases and J by 8 bases, with 13 bases between them. CDR1 is LGHDT, CDR2 YNNKEL, per germline (reference sequence). The length of the CDR3 is 14 residues. Here the CDR3 DNA reads TGTGCCAGCAGCCAAGATCTACTAGGAATCGGCTACACCTTC. The encoded protein is CASSQDLLGIGYTF.

The CDR3 DNA reads TGTGCCAGTAGTATAACTGTATATGGCTACACCTTC. Translated, it gives CASSITVYGYTF. The chain combines TRBV19 with TRBJ1-2; the D is unclear. This CDR3 has 12 residues. In germline, CDR1 is LNHDA, CDR2 SQIVND (reference sequence). V was clipped by 2 bases and J by 5 bases, with 6 bases between them.

J is TRBJ1-1 and V is TRBV19; 7 bases align to TRBD1. The length of the CDR3 is 20 residues. In germline, CDR1 is LNHDA, CDR2 SQIVND (reference sequence). V lost 5 bases, J lost 1 base, and 22 bases stayed unmatched. CDR3 sequence: CASSQSWGSQGPRPNTEAFF. CDR3 sequence (DNA): TGTGCCAGTAGTCAAAGTTGGGGCTCACAGGGGCCCAGACCGAACACTGAAGCTTTCTTT.

V gene TRBV5-4 combines with J gene TRBJ2-7; D is undetermined. Between the trimmed V and J ends, which lost 4 bases and 2 bases, there was a span of 13 bases. The CDR3 has 14 amino acids. CDR1 and CDR2 from the germline V gene are SGHNT and YYREEE (reference sequence). The chain's CDR3 is CASSQRNGPYEQYF. The CDR3 DNA sequence: TGTGCCAGCAGCCAAAGGAACGGACCCTACGAGCAGTACTTC.

The chain links TRBV3-1 (or the pseudogene TRBV3-2) to TRBJ1-2, with a tentative D call TRBD1 (5 bases). From germline, CDR1 is LGHDT and CDR2 YNNKEL (reference sequence). V lost 1 base to trimming and J lost 5 bases, with 17 bases between them. This CDR3 is 16 amino acids long. The CDR3 here is CASSQASLGVSYGYTF. In nucleotides, the CDR3 is TGTGCCAGCAGCCAAGCTTCTTTAGGGGTCTCGTATGGCTACACCTTC.

The CDR3 DNA follows: TGTGCCAGCAGTCGGGACGGAGGAAGGACTGAAGCTTTCTTT. Amino acids: CASSRDGGRTEAFF. The J gene is TRBJ1-1, the V gene TRBV6-1; tentative D call: TRBD1 (5 bases). Germline V gives CDR1 MNHNS, CDR2 SASEGT. The CDR3 extends over 14 amino acids. Trimming left V 5 bases short and J 5 bases short, with 15 bases between.

The V call is TRBV6-1, the J call TRBJ2-7; no firm D call. Trimming left V 2 bases short and J 6 bases short, with 5 bases between. Germline V gene lookup returns CDR1 MNHNS and CDR2 SASEGT. This CDR3 is 11 amino acids long. The CDR3 here is CASSEWSEQYF. In DNA, the CDR3 is TGTGCCAGCAGTGAATGGAGCGAGCAGTACTTC.

The rearrangement joins TRBV5-1 to TRBJ2-3; 11 bases agree with TRBD2. Trimming took 1 base from V and 6 from J; bases not matched to a gene: 4. This CDR3 spans 15 amino acids. Germline loops: CDR1 SGHRS, CDR2 YFSETQ. CDR3 residues: CASSLWGLAEDTQYF. Here the CDR3 DNA reads TGCGCCAGCAGCTTGTGGGGACTAGCGGAGGATACGCAGTATTTT.

This sequence joins TRBV5-6 and TRBJ1-1; D remains unclear. The germline CDR1 and CDR2 sequences are SGHDT and YYEEEE. The CDR3 loop spans 13 amino acids. Trimming left V 0 bases short and J 10 bases short, with 13 bases between. Written as DNA, the CDR3 is TGTGCCAGCAGCTTGGAAGGATTTAGTGGAGCTTTCTTT. Its translation is CASSLEGFSGAFF.